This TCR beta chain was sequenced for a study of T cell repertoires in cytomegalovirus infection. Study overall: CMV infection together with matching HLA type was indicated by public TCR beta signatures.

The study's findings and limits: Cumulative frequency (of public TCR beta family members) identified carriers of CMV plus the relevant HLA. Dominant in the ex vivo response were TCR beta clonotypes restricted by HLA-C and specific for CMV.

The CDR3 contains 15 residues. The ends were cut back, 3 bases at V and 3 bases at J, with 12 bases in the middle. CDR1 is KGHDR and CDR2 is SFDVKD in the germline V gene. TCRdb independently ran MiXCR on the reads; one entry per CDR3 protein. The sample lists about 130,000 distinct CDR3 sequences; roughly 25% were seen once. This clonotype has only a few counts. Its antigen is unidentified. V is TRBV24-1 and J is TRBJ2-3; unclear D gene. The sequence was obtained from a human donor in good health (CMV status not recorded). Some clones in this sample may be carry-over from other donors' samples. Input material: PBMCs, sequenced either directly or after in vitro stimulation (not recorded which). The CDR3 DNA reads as TGTGCCACCAGTGATGGCGCACTCATGACAGATACGCAGTATTTT. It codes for CATSDGALMTDTQYF.